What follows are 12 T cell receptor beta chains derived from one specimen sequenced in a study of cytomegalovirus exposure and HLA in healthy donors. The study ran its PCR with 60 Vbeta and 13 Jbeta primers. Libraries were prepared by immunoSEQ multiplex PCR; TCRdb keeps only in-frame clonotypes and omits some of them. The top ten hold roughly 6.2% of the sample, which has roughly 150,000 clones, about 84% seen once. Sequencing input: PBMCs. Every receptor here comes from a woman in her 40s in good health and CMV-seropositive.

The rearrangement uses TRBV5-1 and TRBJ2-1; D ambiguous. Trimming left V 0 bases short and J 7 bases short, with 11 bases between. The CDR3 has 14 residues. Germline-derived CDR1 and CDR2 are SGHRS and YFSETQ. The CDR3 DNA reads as TGCGCCAGCAGCTTGGGGGTCCAGGTTAATGAGCAGTTCTTC. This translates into CASSLGVQVNEQFF.

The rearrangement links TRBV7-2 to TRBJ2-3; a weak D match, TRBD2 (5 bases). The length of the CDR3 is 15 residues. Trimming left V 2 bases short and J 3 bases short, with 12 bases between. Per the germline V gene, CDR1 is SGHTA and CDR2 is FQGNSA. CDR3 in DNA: TGTGCCAGCAGCTTATTTGTGGGAGCGACAGATACGCAGTATTTT. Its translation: CASSLFVGATDTQYF.

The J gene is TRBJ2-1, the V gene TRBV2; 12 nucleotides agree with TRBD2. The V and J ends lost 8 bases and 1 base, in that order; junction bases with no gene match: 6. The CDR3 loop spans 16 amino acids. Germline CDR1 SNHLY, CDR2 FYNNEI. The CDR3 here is CASGTTSGSSYNEQFF. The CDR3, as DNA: TGTGCCAGCGGGACGACTAGCGGGAGTTCCTACAATGAGCAGTTCTTC.

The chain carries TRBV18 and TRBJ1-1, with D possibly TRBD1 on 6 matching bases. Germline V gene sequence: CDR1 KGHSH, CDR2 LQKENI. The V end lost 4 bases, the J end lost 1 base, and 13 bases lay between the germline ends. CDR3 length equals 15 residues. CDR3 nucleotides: TGTGCCAGCTCACTCGGACAGCCAAGGAACACTGAAGCTTTCTTT. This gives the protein CASSLGQPRNTEAFF. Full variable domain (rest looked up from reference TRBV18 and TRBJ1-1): NAGVMQNPRHLVRRRGQEARLRCSPMKGHSHVYWYRQLPEEGLKFMVYLQKENIIDESGMPKERFSAEFPKEGPSILRIQQVVRGDSAAYFCASSLGQPRNTEAFFGQGTRLTVV.

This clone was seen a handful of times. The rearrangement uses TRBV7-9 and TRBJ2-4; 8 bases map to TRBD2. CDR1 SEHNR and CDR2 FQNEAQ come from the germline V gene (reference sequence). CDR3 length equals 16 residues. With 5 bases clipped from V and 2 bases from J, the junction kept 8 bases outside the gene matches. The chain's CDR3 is CASSPPAGETKNIQYF. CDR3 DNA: TGTGCCAGCAGCCCCCCAGCGGGAGAAACCAAAAACATTCAGTACTTC. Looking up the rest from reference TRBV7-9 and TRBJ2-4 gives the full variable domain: DTGVSQNPRHKITKRGQNVTFRCDPISEHNRLYWYRQTLGQGPEFLTYFQNEAQLEKSRLLSDRFSAERPKGSFSTLEIQRTEQGDSAMYLCASSPPAGETKNIQYFGAGTRLSVL.

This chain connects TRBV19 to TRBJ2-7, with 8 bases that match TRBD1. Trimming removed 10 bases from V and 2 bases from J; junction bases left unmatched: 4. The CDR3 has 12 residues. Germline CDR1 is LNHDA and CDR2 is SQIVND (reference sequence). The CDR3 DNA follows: TGTGCCACCAAGACAGGGGCCTACGAGCAGTACTTC. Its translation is CATKTGAYEQYF.

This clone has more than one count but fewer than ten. DNA for the CDR3: TGTGCCAGCAACGTCGCTAGAAGAGAGACCCAGTACTTC. This encodes CASNVARRETQYF. This sequence joins TRBV2 and TRBJ2-5, with no clear D. The CDR3 length is 13 residues. V lost 7 bases and J 4 bases, leaving 13 bases between the germline ends. Germline values: CDR1 SNHLY, CDR2 FYNNEI.

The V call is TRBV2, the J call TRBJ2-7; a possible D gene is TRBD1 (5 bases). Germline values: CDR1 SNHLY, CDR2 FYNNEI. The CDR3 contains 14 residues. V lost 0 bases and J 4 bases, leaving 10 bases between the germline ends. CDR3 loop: CASSEAPGRYEQYF. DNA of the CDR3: TGTGCCAGCAGTGAAGCGCCAGGGCGGTACGAGCAGTACTTC.

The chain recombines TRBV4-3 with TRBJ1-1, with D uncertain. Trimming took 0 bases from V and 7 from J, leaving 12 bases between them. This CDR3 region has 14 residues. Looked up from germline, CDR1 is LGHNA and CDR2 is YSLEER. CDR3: CASSQEVAAREAFF. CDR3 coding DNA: TGCGCCAGCAGCCAAGAAGTAGCGGCACGTGAAGCTTTCTTT.

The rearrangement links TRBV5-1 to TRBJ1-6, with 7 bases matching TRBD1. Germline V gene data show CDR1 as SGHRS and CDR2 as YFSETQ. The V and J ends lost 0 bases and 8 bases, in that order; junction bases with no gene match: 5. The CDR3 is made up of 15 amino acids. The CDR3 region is CASSLDRGGYSPLHF. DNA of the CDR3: TGCGCCAGCAGCTTGGACAGGGGTGGTTATTCACCCCTCCACTTT.

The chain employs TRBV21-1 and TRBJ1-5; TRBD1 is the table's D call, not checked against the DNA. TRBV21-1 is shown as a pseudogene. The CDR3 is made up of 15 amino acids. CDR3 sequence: CASSKAGHSNQPQHF. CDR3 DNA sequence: TGTGCCAGCAGCAAAGCGGGACATAGCAATCAGCCCCAGCATTTT.

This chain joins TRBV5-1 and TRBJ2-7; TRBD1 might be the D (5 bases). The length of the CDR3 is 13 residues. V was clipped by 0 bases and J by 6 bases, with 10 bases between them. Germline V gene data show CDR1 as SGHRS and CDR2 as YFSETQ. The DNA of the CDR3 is TGCGCCAGCAGCTTGGGGGGCCAGGGCGAGCAGTACTTC. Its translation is CASSLGGQGEQYF.